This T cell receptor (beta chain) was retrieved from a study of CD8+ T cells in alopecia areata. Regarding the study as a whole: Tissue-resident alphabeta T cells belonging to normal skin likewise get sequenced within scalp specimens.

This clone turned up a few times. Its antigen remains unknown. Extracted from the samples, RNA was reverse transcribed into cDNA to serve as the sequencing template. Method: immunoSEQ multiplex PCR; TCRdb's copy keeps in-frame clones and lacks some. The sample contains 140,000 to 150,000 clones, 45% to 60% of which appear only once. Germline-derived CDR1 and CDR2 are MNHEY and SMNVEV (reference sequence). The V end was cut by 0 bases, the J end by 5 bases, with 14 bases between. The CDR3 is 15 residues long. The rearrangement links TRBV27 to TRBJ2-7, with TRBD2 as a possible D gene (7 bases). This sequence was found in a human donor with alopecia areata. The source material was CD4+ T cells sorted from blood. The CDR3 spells CASSLSRGGWDEQYF. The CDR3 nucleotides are TGTGCCAGCAGTTTATCGAGGGGGGGCTGGGACGAGCAGTACTTC.